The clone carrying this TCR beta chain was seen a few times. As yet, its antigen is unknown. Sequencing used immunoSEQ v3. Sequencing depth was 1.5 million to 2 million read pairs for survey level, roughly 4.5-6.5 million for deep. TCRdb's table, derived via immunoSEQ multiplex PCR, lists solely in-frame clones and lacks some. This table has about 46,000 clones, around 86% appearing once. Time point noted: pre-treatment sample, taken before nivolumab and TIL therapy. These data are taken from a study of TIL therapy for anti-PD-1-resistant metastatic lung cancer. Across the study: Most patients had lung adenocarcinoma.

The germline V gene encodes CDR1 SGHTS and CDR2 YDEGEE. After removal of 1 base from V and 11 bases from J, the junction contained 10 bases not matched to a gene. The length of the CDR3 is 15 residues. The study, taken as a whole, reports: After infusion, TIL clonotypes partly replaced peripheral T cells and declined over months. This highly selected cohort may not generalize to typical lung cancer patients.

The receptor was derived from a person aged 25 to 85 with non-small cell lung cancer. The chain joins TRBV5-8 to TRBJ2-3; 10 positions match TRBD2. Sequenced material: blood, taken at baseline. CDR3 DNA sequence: TGTGCCAGCAGCTTGCGGGGGACTAGCGCCCGGGGGCAGTATTTT. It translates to CASSLRGTSARGQYF.